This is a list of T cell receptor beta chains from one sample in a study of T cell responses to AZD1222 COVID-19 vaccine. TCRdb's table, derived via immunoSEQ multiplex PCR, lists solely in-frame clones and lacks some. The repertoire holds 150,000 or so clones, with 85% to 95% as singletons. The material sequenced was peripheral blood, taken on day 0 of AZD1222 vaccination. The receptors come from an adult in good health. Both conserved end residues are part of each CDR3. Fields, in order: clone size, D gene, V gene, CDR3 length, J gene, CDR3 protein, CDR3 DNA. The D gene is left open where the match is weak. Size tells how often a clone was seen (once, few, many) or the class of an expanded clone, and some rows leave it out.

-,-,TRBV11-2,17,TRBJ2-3,CASSLSRWAAEGDTQYF,TGTGCCAGCAGCTTATCTCGGTGGGCAGCGGAAGGAGATACGCAGTATTTT
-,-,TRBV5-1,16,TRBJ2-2,CASSLDGSTYTGELFF,TGCGCCAGCAGCTTGGATGGGTCAACCTACACCGGGGAGCTGTTTTTT
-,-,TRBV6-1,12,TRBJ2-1,CASSEVRAEQFF,TGTGCCAGCAGTGAAGTGAGGGCAGAGCAGTTCTTC
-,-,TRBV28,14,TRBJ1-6,CASSGGASRSPLHF,TGTGCCAGCAGTGGGGGGGCGTCACGGTCACCCCTCCACTTT
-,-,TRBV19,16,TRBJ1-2,CASHTPLQDRRYGYTF,TGTGCCAGTCATACTCCCCTTCAGGACAGAAGATATGGCTACACCTTC
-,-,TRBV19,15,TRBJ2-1,CASSISWTVYNEQFF,TGTGCCAGTAGTATATCGTGGACGGTTTACAATGAGCAGTTCTTC
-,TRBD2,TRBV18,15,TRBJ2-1,CASSPPEGLANEQFF,TGTGCCAGCTCACCACCGGAGGGACTAGCAAATGAGCAGTTCTTC
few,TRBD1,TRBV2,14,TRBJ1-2,CASSRDRGQYGYTF,TGTGCCAGCAGTCGGGACAGGGGGCAATATGGCTACACCTTC
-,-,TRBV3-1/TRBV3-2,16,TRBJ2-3,CASSQPTGGGGDTQYF,TGTGCCAGCAGCCAACCCACAGGGGGGGGAGGAGATACGCAGTATTTT
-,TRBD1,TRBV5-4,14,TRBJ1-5,CASSIQGGDQPQHF,TGTGCCAGCAGTATTCAGGGGGGGGATCAGCCCCAGCATTTT
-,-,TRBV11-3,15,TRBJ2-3,CASSAQGRVADTQYF,TGTGCCAGCAGCGCACAGGGTCGGGTTGCAGATACGCAGTATTTT
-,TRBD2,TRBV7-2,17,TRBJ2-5,CASSSPGLAERGETQYF,TGTGCCAGCAGCTCCCCGGGACTAGCGGAGAGGGGAGAGACCCAGTACTTC
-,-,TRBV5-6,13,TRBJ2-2,CASSVTHGGELFF,TGTGCCAGCAGCGTTACTCACGGGGGGGAGCTGTTTTTT
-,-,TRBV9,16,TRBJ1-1,CASSVEGGALNTEAFF,TGTGCCAGCAGCGTAGAAGGGGGGGCCCTTAACACTGAAGCTTTCTTT
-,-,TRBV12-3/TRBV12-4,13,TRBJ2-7,CASSSLLSGEQYF,TGTGCCAGCAGTTCTTTACTCTCGGGGGAGCAGTACTTC
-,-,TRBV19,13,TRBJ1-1,CASSGHLNTEAFF,TGTGCCAGTAGTGGACACCTGAACACTGAAGCTTTCTTT
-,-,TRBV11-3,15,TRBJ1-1,CASSPSGLWNTEAFF,TGTGCCAGCAGTCCATCGGGTTTGTGGAACACTGAAGCTTTCTTT
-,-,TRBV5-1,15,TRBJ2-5,CASSLGRGGRETQYF,TGCGCCAGCAGCTTGGGGAGGGGCGGAAGAGAGACCCAGTACTTC
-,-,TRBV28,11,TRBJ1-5,CASRSDQPQHF,TGTGCCAGCAGAAGTGATCAGCCCCAGCATTTT
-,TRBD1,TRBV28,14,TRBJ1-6,CASSPDREDSPLHF,TGTGCCAGCAGCCCCGACAGGGAAGATTCACCCCTCCACTTT
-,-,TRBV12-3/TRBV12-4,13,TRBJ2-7,CASSLDVRDEQYF,TGTGCCAGCAGTTTAGATGTGCGAGACGAGCAGTACTTC
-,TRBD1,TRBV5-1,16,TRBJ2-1,CASSFTGTVNYNEQFF,TGCGCCAGCAGCTTTACCGGGACAGTCAACTACAATGAGCAGTTCTTC
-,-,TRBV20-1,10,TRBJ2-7,CSARLGEQYF,TGCAGTGCAAGGCTGGGTGAGCAGTACTTC
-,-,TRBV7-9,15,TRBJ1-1,CASSLVIGPNTEAFF,TGTGCCAGCAGCTTAGTGATCGGGCCGAACACTGAAGCTTTCTTT
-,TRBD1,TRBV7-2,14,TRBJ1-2,CASSLGTGVYGYTF,TGTGCCAGCAGCTTAGGGACAGGGGTTTATGGCTACACCTTC
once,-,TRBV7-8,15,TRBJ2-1,CASSVTGPRVEEQFF,TGTGCCAGCAGCGTGACCGGGCCGAGGGTGGAGGAGCAGTTCTTC
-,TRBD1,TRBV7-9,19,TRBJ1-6,CASSSGQGAGGSYNSPLHF,TGTGCCAGCAGCTCGGGACAGGGGGCAGGCGGCTCCTATAATTCACCCCTCCACTTT
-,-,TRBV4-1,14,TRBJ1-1,CASSPDRGNTEAFF,TGCGCCAGCAGCCCAGACAGAGGAAACACTGAAGCTTTCTTT
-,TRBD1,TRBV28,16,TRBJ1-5,CASSLISGQGFQPQHF,TGTGCCAGCAGTTTGATTTCGGGACAGGGGTTTCAGCCCCAGCATTTT
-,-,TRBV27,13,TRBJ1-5,CASRGYSNQPQHF,TGTGCCAGCAGAGGATATAGCAATCAGCCCCAGCATTTT
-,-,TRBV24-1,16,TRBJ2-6,CATSGPQPSGANVLTF,TGTGCCACCAGCGGACCTCAGCCCTCTGGGGCCAACGTCCTGACTTTC
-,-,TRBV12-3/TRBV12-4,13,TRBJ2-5,CASSPYWEETQYF,TGTGCCAGCAGTCCGTACTGGGAAGAGACCCAGTACTTC
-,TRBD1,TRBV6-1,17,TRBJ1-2,CASSEQIGGTAVYGYTF,TGTGCCAGCAGTGAACAAATAGGGGGGACAGCAGTCTATGGCTACACCTTC
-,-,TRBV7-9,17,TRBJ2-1,CASSPQRTILTYNEQFF,TGTGCCAGCAGCCCGCAGCGGACCATCCTCACCTACAATGAGCAGTTCTTC
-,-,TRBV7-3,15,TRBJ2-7,CASSLSGGPLYEQYF,TGTGCCAGCAGCTTATCTGGGGGTCCTCTCTACGAGCAGTACTTC
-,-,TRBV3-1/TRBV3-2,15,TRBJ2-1,CASRADHEFYNEQFF,TGTGCCAGCAGGGCAGACCACGAATTCTACAATGAGCAGTTCTTC
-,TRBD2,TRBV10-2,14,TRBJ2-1,CASQREREESEQFF,TGCGCCAGCCAGCGGGAGCGGGAGGAAAGTGAGCAGTTCTTC